In this sample, the clone carrying this TCR beta chain turned up a few times. The antigen is undetermined. The data stem from a study of cytomegalovirus exposure and HLA in healthy donors. Study-wide points: An analysis that came later showed most CMV-associated TCR beta chains appearing HLA-restricted. Being indistinguishable, some V segments were excluded, TRBV6-2 and TRBV6-3 among them.

At the time of sampling, donors were nominally healthy, though unrecorded immune exposures were likely. V gave up 4 bases and J gave up 5 bases; unmatched junction bases: 8. Germline values: CDR1 SGHNT, CDR2 YYREEE (reference sequence). The CDR3 is 14 amino acids. PCR amplification relied on 60 Vbeta primers (plus 13 Jbeta primers). Sequencing was performed with immunoSEQ multiplex PCR; in TCRdb, only in-frame clones are kept and a portion is missing. The data hold fewer than 150,000 clones, with under 80% observed a single time. The chain couples TRBV5-4 to TRBJ2-7; 8 positions match TRBD1. This TCR was recovered from a male donor in good health and CMV-seronegative. Input material: PBMCs. The CDR3 DNA reads TGTGCCAGCAGCCCCGGGGCAGGGGGCGACGAGCAGTACTTC. Amino acid sequence: CASSPGAGGDEQYF.